A selection of T cell receptor beta chains follows, all from one sample in a study of T cells in Graves' hyperthyroidism and ophthalmopathy. TCRdb re-called the multiplex PCR reads with MiXCR, one entry per CDR3 protein. The repertoire includes under 800,000 distinct CDR3 sequences, 14% of them detected once, and about 9.4% sits in the top ten. The sample consisted of blood. The origin of the receptors is a woman aged 18-29 years with Graves' hyperthyroidism. Both conserved end residues are part of each CDR3. A D gene is named only where the DNA matches it firmly. Size values are once, few and many counts, or a class for expanded clones, and some rows have none.

j_gene: TRBJ1-6; abundance: many; v_gene: TRBV20-1; d_gene: -; CDR3aa: CSARDDRRYSYNSPLHF; CDR3nt: TGCAGTGCTAGAGACGACAGGAGATACTCCTATAATTCACCCCTCCACTTT
j_gene: TRBJ2-1; abundance: -; v_gene: TRBV10-3; d_gene: TRBD2; CDR3aa: CAISDPDLLAGAYNEQFF; CDR3nt: TGTGCCATCAGTGACCCCGACCTCCTAGCGGGAGCCTACAATGAGCAGTTCTTC
j_gene: TRBJ2-7; abundance: many; v_gene: TRBV7-9; d_gene: -; CDR3aa: CASSREGGLGYEQYF; CDR3nt: TGTGCCAGCAGCAGAGAGGGGGGCCTGGGGTACGAGCAGTACTTC
j_gene: TRBJ2-5; abundance: many; v_gene: TRBV6-1; d_gene: -; CDR3aa: CASSLTRAGLQETQYF; CDR3nt: TGTGCCAGCAGCCTCACTCGGGCGGGGCTACAAGAGACCCAGTACTTC
j_gene: TRBJ1-1; abundance: many; v_gene: TRBV3-1; d_gene: -; CDR3aa: CASSQAPRLNTEAFF; CDR3nt: TGTGCCAGCAGCCAAGCTCCACGGCTGAACACTGAAGCTTTCTTT
j_gene: TRBJ1-5; abundance: many; v_gene: TRBV29-1; d_gene: TRBD1; CDR3aa: CSVGQGGNQPQHF; CDR3nt: TGCAGCGTTGGACAGGGAGGCAATCAGCCCCAGCATTTT
j_gene: TRBJ2-1; abundance: many; v_gene: TRBV13; d_gene: TRBD1; CDR3aa: CASSDRGKGNEQFF; CDR3nt: TGTGCCAGCAGCGACAGGGGAAAGGGTAATGAGCAGTTCTTC
j_gene: TRBJ2-1; abundance: -; v_gene: TRBV7-3; d_gene: TRBD2; CDR3aa: CASSLTRSSGREGEQFF; CDR3nt: TGTGCCAGCAGCTTAACTCGCTCTAGCGGGAGGGAGGGTGAGCAGTTCTTC
j_gene: TRBJ2-7; abundance: few; v_gene: TRBV6-2/TRBV6-3; d_gene: -; CDR3aa: CASSRVSGEQYF; CDR3nt: TGTGCCAGCAGCAGGGTATCGGGCGAGCAGTACTTC
j_gene: TRBJ2-7; abundance: many; v_gene: TRBV10-3; d_gene: -; CDR3aa: CAISAGPQAGSSYEQYF; CDR3nt: TGTGCCATCAGTGCAGGGCCCCAGGCCGGGAGCTCCTACGAGCAGTACTTC
j_gene: TRBJ1-1; abundance: many; v_gene: TRBV6-5; d_gene: -; CDR3aa: CASSFLRENTEAFF; CDR3nt: TGTGCCAGCAGCTTCCTCAGGGAAAACACTGAAGCTTTCTTT
j_gene: TRBJ2-6; abundance: -; v_gene: TRBV29-1; d_gene: -; CDR3aa: CSVDEGTTGANVLTF; CDR3nt: TGCAGCGTTGACGAAGGGACCACTGGGGCCAACGTCCTGACTTTC
j_gene: TRBJ1-5; abundance: many; v_gene: TRBV30; d_gene: -; CDR3aa: CAWSVRPDNQPQHF; CDR3nt: TGTGCCTGGAGTGTACGGCCCGACAATCAGCCCCAGCATTTT
j_gene: TRBJ2-1; abundance: many; v_gene: TRBV2; d_gene: TRBD2; CDR3aa: CASSVLAGGEDEQFF; CDR3nt: TGTGCCAGCAGCGTTCTAGCGGGAGGAGAGGATGAGCAGTTCTTC
j_gene: TRBJ1-5; abundance: once; v_gene: TRBV4-3; d_gene: -; CDR3aa: CASSQEGKESQPQHF; CDR3nt: TGCGCCAGCAGCCAAGAGGGTAAAGAGAGTCAGCCCCAGCATTTT
j_gene: TRBJ2-7; abundance: many; v_gene: TRBV6-1; d_gene: TRBD2; CDR3aa: CASGFPPGLGTGEQYF; CDR3nt: TGTGCCAGCGGATTCCCACCCGGACTAGGCACTGGCGAGCAGTACTTC
j_gene: TRBJ2-6; abundance: -; v_gene: TRBV6-5; d_gene: TRBD1; CDR3aa: CASSYGTGIGRANVLTF; CDR3nt: TGTGCCAGCAGTTACGGGACAGGGATCGGAAGGGCCAACGTCCTGACTTTC
j_gene: TRBJ2-1; abundance: many; v_gene: TRBV7-3; d_gene: -; CDR3aa: CASSLTGTSYNEQFF; CDR3nt: TGTGCCAGCAGCCTAACCGGGACCTCCTACAATGAGCAGTTCTTC
j_gene: TRBJ1-5; abundance: -; v_gene: TRBV19; d_gene: -; CDR3aa: CASSIGPEVQHF; CDR3nt: TGTGCCAGTAGTATCGGTCCCGAGGTCCAGCATTTT
j_gene: TRBJ2-1; abundance: many; v_gene: TRBV6-1; d_gene: -; CDR3aa: CASSELGVRGWNEQFF; CDR3nt: TGTGCCAGCAGTGAGTTGGGAGTAAGGGGCTGGAATGAGCAGTTCTTC
j_gene: TRBJ1-6; abundance: -; v_gene: TRBV7-9; d_gene: TRBD1; CDR3aa: CASSEGARNSPLHF; CDR3nt: TGTGCCAGCAGCGAGGGGGCGAGGAATTCACCCCTCCACTTT
j_gene: TRBJ1-3; abundance: -; v_gene: TRBV4-3; d_gene: -; CDR3aa: CASPGNTIYF; CDR3nt: TGCGCCAGTCCTGGAAACACCATATATTTT
j_gene: TRBJ1-5; abundance: many; v_gene: TRBV12-3/TRBV12-4; d_gene: -; CDR3aa: CASSLGGPQPQHF; CDR3nt: TGTGCCAGCAGTTTGGGGGGACCCCAGCCCCAGCATTTT
j_gene: TRBJ2-2; abundance: once; v_gene: TRBV10-3; d_gene: -; CDR3aa: CAISESGNTGELFF; CDR3nt: TGTGCCATCAGTGAGTCAGGAAACACCGGGGAGCTGTTTTTT
j_gene: TRBJ2-5; abundance: many; v_gene: TRBV2; d_gene: -; CDR3aa: CASSDKRIQETQYF; CDR3nt: TGTGCCAGCAGTGACAAGCGGATTCAAGAGACCCAGTACTTC
j_gene: TRBJ2-1; abundance: -; v_gene: TRBV12-3/TRBV12-4; d_gene: TRBD1; CDR3aa: CASSTGGWEYEQFF; CDR3nt: TGTGCCAGCAGTACAGGGGGGTGGGAGTATGAGCAGTTCTTC
j_gene: TRBJ2-2; abundance: many; v_gene: TRBV7-3; d_gene: -; CDR3aa: CASSLTSGFGELFF; CDR3nt: TGTGCCAGCAGCTTAACTAGTGGGTTCGGGGAGCTGTTTTTT
j_gene: TRBJ2-1; abundance: many; v_gene: TRBV27; d_gene: -; CDR3aa: CASSFGLVSSYNEQFF; CDR3nt: TGTGCCAGCAGTTTCGGACTGGTGAGCTCCTACAATGAGCAGTTCTTC
j_gene: TRBJ2-7; abundance: few; v_gene: TRBV27; d_gene: -; CDR3aa: CASRDRSEQYF; CDR3nt: TGTGCCAGCAGGGATAGATCCGAGCAGTACTTC
j_gene: TRBJ1-5; abundance: few; v_gene: TRBV10-3; d_gene: TRBD1; CDR3aa: CAISADGGTDQPQHF; CDR3nt: TGTGCCATCAGTGCCGATGGGGGGACAGATCAGCCCCAGCATTTT
j_gene: TRBJ1-5; abundance: few; v_gene: TRBV7-2; d_gene: TRBD1; CDR3aa: CASSSHRGQPQHF; CDR3nt: TGTGCCAGCAGCTCTCACAGGGGTCAGCCCCAGCATTTT
j_gene: TRBJ2-1; abundance: many; v_gene: TRBV11-2; d_gene: TRBD1; CDR3aa: CASSLEGTDHNEQFF; CDR3nt: TGTGCCAGCAGCTTGGAAGGGACAGACCACAATGAGCAGTTCTTC
j_gene: TRBJ1-3; abundance: -; v_gene: TRBV20-1; d_gene: -; CDR3aa: CSARVRGSGNTIYF; CDR3nt: TGCAGTGCTAGAGTCCGGGGCTCTGGAAACACCATATATTTT
j_gene: TRBJ2-7; abundance: many; v_gene: TRBV12-3/TRBV12-4; d_gene: TRBD2; CDR3aa: CASSLTVTSGSTEQYF; CDR3nt: TGTGCCAGCAGTTTAACCGTGACTAGCGGGAGCACCGAGCAGTACTTC
j_gene: TRBJ1-5; abundance: few; v_gene: TRBV7-2; d_gene: -; CDR3aa: CASRAQGFSNQPQHF; CDR3nt: TGTGCCAGCAGGGCACAGGGATTTAGCAATCAGCCCCAGCATTTT